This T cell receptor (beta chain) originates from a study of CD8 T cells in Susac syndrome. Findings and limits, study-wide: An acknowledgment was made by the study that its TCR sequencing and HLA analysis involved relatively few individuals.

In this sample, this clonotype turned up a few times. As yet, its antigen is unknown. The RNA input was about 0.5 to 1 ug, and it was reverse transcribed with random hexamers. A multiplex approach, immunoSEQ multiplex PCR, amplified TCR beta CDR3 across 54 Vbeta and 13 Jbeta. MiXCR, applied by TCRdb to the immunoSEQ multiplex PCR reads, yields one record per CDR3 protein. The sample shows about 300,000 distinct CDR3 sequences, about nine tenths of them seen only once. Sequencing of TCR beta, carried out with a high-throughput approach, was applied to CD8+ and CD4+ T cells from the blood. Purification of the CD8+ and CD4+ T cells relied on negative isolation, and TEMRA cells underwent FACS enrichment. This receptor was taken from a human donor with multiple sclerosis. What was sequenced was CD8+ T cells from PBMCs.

CDR3 loop: CASSQEVRYYEQYF. CDR3 in DNA: TGTGCCAGCAGCCAAGAGGTCCGATACTACGAGCAGTACTTC. V is TRBV4-2 and J is TRBJ2-7; D not certain. Germline loops: CDR1 LGHNA, CDR2 YNFKEQ. The CDR3 contains 14 residues. V shed 0 bases and J shed 3 bases, with 9 bases lying between them.